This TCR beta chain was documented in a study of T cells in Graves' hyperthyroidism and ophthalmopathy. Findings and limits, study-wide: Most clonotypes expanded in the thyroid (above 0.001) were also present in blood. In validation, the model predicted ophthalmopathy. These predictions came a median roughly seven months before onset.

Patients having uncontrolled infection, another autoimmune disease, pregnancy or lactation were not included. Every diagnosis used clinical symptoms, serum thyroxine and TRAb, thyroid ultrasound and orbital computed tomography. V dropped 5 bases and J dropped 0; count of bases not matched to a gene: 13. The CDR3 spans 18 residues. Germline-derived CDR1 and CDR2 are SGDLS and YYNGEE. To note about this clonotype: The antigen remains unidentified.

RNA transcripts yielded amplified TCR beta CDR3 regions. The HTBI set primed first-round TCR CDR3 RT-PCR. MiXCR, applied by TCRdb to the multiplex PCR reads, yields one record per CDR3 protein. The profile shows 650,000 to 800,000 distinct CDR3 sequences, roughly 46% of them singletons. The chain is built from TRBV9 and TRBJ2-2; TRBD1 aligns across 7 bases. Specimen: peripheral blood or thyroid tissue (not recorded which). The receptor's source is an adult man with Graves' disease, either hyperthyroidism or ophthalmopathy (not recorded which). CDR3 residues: CASSWLPPGTANTGELFF. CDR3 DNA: TGTGCCAGCAGTTGGCTCCCACCCGGGACAGCGAACACCGGGGAGCTGTTTTTT.